Sequencing of this TCR beta chain was carried out in a study of blood T cell repertoires in COVID-19. In the study overall: In Cohort 3, a recovered donor had either two negative PCRs, clearance, or symptom resolution. PBMCs, B-cell-depleted T cells, or T cells were the source of the cDNA or gDNA that made up the material.

Generated by immunoSEQ multiplex PCR, the TCRdb table keeps only in-frame clones and is missing some. The sample holds fewer than 250,000 clones; around 86% are singletons and the top ten take 7% to 7.5%. CDR1 and CDR2 from the germline V gene are MNHEY and SMNVEV (reference sequence). J lost 7 bases, V lost 4 bases, and 3 bases had no gene match. The CDR3 extends over 15 amino acids. Those enrolled, adults aged about 18 to 89 years, came from fewer than 25 US areas. Cohorts were assigned according to the clinical history that participants reported. What was sequenced was PBMCs or T cells enriched from blood (not recorded which). This TCR was recovered from a man aged 25-40 years in a cohort exposed to, infected with or recovered from COVID-19 (not recorded which). This chain uses TRBV27 with TRBJ2-1, with 14 bases identical to TRBD2. The CDR3 is CASSSGTSGGNEQFF. The DNA for the CDR3 is TGTGCCAGCAGTTCCGGGACTAGCGGGGGTAATGAGCAGTTCTTC.